This entry is about one T cell receptor beta chain. CDR1 SGDLS and CDR2 YYNGEE come from the germline V gene. This CDR3 is 14 amino acids long. The V and J ends lost 3 bases and 5 bases, in that order; junction bases with no gene match: 4. These data belong to a study of T cell changes during pregnancy in multiple sclerosis. Measured with immunoSEQ multiplex PCR; TCRdb has only the in-frame clones, and not every one. The data contain around 60,000 clones, 80% to 90% of them singletons. This TCR was recovered from a female donor with multiple sclerosis, enrolled in a pregnancy study. The chain couples TRBV9 to TRBJ2-7; 11 positions match TRBD1. Material: peripheral blood, obtained in the first trimester of pregnancy. CDR3 protein: CASSEAGQGDEQYF. CDR3 in DNA: TGTGCCAGCAGCGAGGCGGGACAGGGGGACGAGCAGTACTTC.